The 18 T cell receptor beta chains listed next were all sequenced from one sample in a study of siplizumab effects on memory and regulatory T cells. Assay: immunoSEQ multiplex PCR; the TCRdb copy retains only in-frame clones and omits some. The data show about 50,000 clones, about 97% seen once. What was sequenced was naive CD4+ T cells sorted from blood. Receptor source: a human donor in good health.

J is TRBJ1-2 and V is TRBV5-1; TRBD1 agrees at 12 bases. Unmatched junction bases numbered 4, after V lost 4 bases and J lost 6 bases. The germline V gene encodes CDR1 SGHRS and CDR2 YFSETQ. The CDR3 runs 14 residues. Here the CDR3 DNA reads TGCGCCAGCAGCCTTGGGACAGGGGGCGATGGCTACACCTTC. Amino acid sequence: CASSLGTGGDGYTF.

As DNA, the CDR3 is TGTGCCTGGAGCCGAAGCTCTGGAAACACCATATATTTT. Translation: CAWSRSSGNTIYF. V usage is TRBV30 and J usage is TRBJ1-3; D ambiguous. The CDR3 extends over 13 amino acids. The V gene's germline CDR1 is GTSNPN and CDR2 SVGIG (reference sequence). Deletions cut 3 bases from V and 0 bases from J, with 6 bases between.

V usage is TRBV18 and J usage is TRBJ1-4, with unresolved D. The CDR3 contains 13 residues. Germline V lookup: CDR1 KGHSH, CDR2 LQKENI. The V end lost 3 bases, the J end lost 8 bases, and 10 bases lay between the germline ends. CDR3 amino acids: CASSPPGLEKLFF. CDR3 bases: TGTGCCAGCTCACCCCCGGGTTTGGAAAAACTGTTTTTT.

The V call is TRBV5-1, the J call TRBJ1-2; D not resolved. This CDR3 region has 15 residues. Trimming took off 0 bases at V and 4 bases at J, with 13 bases between the two ends. In germline, CDR1 is SGHRS, CDR2 YFSETQ. CDR3 loop: CASSLEGSTPYGYTF. The CDR3 nucleotides are TGCGCCAGCAGCTTGGAGGGCAGCACCCCCTATGGCTACACCTTC.

The chain carries TRBV19 and TRBJ1-6; D uncertain. This CDR3 contains 13 residues. Germline V CDR1 and CDR2: LNHDA, SQIVND (reference sequence). V lost 4 bases, J lost 7 bases, and 8 bases lay in between. The CDR3: CASSTEQNSPLHF. CDR3 nucleotide sequence: TGTGCCAGTAGTACGGAACAAAATTCACCCCTCCACTTT.

The genes are TRBV19 and TRBJ1-5, with D perhaps TRBD1 (6 bases). The CDR3 sequence is 16 residues long. Germline CDR1 reads LNHDA; CDR2 reads SQIVND (reference sequence). Trimming pared 4 bases from V and 0 bases from J, leaving 13 bases between. CDR3 nucleotides: TGTGCCAGTAGTACTACCACAGGGTATAGCAATCAGCCCCAGCATTTT. Translation: CASSTTTGYSNQPQHF.

The J gene is TRBJ2-1, the V gene TRBV9; TRBD2 matches at 7 bases. The CDR3 length is 16 residues. Germline lookup yields CDR1 SGDLS and CDR2 YYNGEE. Trimming cost V 4 bases and J 9 bases; bases outside gene matches: 16. This chain's CDR3 is CASSSRVGAGAPEQFF. The CDR3 nucleotides are TGTGCCAGCAGCTCCCGCGTAGGGGCGGGAGCGCCTGAGCAGTTCTTC.

The rearrangement joins TRBV5-6 to TRBJ2-7; D is uncertain. The CDR3 sequence is 13 residues long. V gave up 2 bases and J gave up 6 bases, with 12 bases separating them. Germline V CDR1 and CDR2: SGHDT, YYEEEE. Written as DNA, the CDR3 is TGTGCCAGCAGCTTCCTAGTATCCGGCGAGCAGTACTTC. Residues: CASSFLVSGEQYF. Full variable domain (rest looked up from reference TRBV5-6 and TRBJ2-7): DAGVTQSPTHLIKTRGQQVTLRCSPKSGHDTVSWYQQALGQGPQFIFQYYEEEERQRGNFPDRFSGHQFPNYSSELNVNALLLGDSALYLCASSFLVSGEQYFGPGTRLTVT.

The chain uses TRBV7-3 and TRBJ2-1, with D tentatively TRBD2 (7 bases). Trimming pared 5 bases from V and 1 base from J, leaving 18 bases between. Germline V gene lookup returns CDR1 SGHTA and CDR2 FQGTGA. The CDR3 spans 17 residues. The CDR3 protein is CASSPLGGARSYNEQFF. The DNA for the CDR3 is TGTGCCAGCAGCCCTCTTGGGGGGGCGCGGTCCTACAATGAGCAGTTCTTC.

The chain carries TRBV1 and TRBJ2-2; TRBD2, the D gene given by the table, was not confirmed from the DNA. TRBV1 is shown as a pseudogene. The CDR3 sequence is 15 residues long. CDR3 DNA: TGCACCAGCAGCCTTTACGGACTAGCGGCCGGGGAGCTGTTTTTT. Translating it yields CTSSLYGLAAGELFF.

The rearrangement links TRBV9 to TRBJ2-1; possibly TRBD2 for D (7 bases). Germline assignment: CDR1 SGDLS and CDR2 YYNGEE. V gave up 4 bases and J gave up 0 bases, with 20 bases separating them. The CDR3 extends over 18 amino acids. The CDR3 nucleotides read TGTGCCAGCAGCCCTAGGGGGGGAGGTCTCAGCTCCTACAATGAGCAGTTCTTC. Translation: CASSPRGGGLSSYNEQFF.

This clone was counted once. V is TRBV4-2 and J is TRBJ2-3; weak D call: TRBD2 (6 bases). Germline V CDR1 and CDR2: LGHNA, YNFKEQ. V lost 0 bases and J 3 bases, leaving 13 bases between the germline ends. This CDR3 contains 16 residues. Written as DNA, the CDR3 is TGTGCCAGCAGCCAAGACTGGCGGGAAACGACAGATACGCAGTATTTT. This translates into CASSQDWRETTDTQYF.

The chain employs TRBV21-1 and TRBJ2-3; TRBD1 was called by the table and not checked on the DNA. TRBV21-1 is designated a pseudogene. The CDR3 has 15 amino acids. The DNA for the CDR3 is TGTGCCAGCAGCATTAACAGGGGTTGGGCAGATACGCAGTATTTT. Translating gives CASSINRGWADTQYF.

The chain combines TRBV11-2 with TRBJ2-5; D perhaps matches TRBD2 (7 bases). Deletions cut 5 bases from V and 5 bases from J, with 15 bases between. CDR3 length: 14 residues. Germline lookup yields CDR1 SGHAT and CDR2 FQNNGV. The CDR3 sequence is CASSPTGGRETQYF. For the CDR3, the DNA is TGTGCCAGCAGCCCGACCGGGGGGCGGGAGACCCAGTACTTC.

The chain recombines TRBV5-4 with TRBJ2-1; 7 bases align to TRBD2. Germline lookup yields CDR1 SGHNT and CDR2 YYREEE (reference sequence). V gave up 5 bases and J gave up 5 bases; unmatched junction bases: 7. The CDR3 contains 14 residues. CDR3 nucleotide sequence: TGTGCCAGCAGGCAGCGGGGAGGAAACAATGAGCAGTTCTTC. It yields the protein CASRQRGGNNEQFF.

The chain recombines TRBV4-1 with TRBJ2-5, with D tentatively TRBD2 (6 bases). The length of the CDR3 is 16 residues. Trimming removed 3 bases from V and 5 bases from J, with 19 bases in between. CDR1 and CDR2 from the germline V gene are MGHRA and YSYEKL. The CDR3 coding sequence is TGCGCCAGCAGCCAGCGGGGTCCGGGGAATTGGGAGACCCAGTACTTC. It codes for CASSQRGPGNWETQYF.

The J gene is TRBJ2-7, the V gene TRBV18; D is unresolved. The length of the CDR3 is 13 residues. Between the trimmed V and J ends, which lost 0 bases and 5 bases, there was a span of 8 bases. CDR1 is KGHSH and CDR2 is LQKENI in the germline V gene. CDR3 coding DNA: TGTGCCAGCTCACCACCCAACCGGGACGAGCAGTACTTC. Translation: CASSPPNRDEQYF.

The chain combines TRBV6-5 with TRBJ2-7, with 9 positions matching TRBD1. The germline V gene encodes CDR1 MNHEY and CDR2 SVGAGI. The CDR3 totals 14 residues. With 7 bases clipped from V and 5 bases from J, the junction kept 9 bases outside the gene matches. The CDR3 DNA follows: TGTGCCAGCAATCCCTCCGGGACAGGGCACGAGCAGTACTTC. Its protein product is CASNPSGTGHEQYF.